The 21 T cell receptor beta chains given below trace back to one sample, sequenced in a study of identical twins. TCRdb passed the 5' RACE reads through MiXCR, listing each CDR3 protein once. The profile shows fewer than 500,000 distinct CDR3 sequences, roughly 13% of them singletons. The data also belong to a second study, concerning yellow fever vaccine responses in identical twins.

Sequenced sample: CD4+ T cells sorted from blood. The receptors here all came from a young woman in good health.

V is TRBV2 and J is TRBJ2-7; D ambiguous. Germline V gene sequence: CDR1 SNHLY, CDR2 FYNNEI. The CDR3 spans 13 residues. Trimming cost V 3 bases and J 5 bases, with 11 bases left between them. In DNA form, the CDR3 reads TGTGCCAGCAGTGAGTACGTCTTCGACGAGCAGTACTTC. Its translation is CASSEYVFDEQYF.

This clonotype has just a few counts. CDR3 sequence (DNA): TGCAGTGCCAATGACATATGGGAGACCCAGTACTTC. Its protein is CSANDIWETQYF. V is TRBV20-1 and J is TRBJ2-5, with D unresolved. This CDR3 has 12 amino acids. Germline CDR1 and CDR2: DFQATT and SNEGSKA (reference sequence). Deletions cut 6 bases from V and 5 bases from J, with 13 bases between.

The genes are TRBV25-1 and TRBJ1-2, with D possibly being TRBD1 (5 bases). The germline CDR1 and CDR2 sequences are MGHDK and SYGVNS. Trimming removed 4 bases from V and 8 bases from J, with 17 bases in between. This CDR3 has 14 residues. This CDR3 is CASSATLGGVGYTF. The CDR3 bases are TGTGCCAGCAGTGCCACACTCGGGGGGGTCGGCTACACCTTC.

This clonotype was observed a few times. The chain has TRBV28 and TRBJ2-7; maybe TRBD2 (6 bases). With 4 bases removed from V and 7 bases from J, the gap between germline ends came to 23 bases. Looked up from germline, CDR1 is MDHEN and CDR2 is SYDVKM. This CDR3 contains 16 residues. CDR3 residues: CASSSPGLGLVGEQYF. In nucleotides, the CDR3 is TGTGCCAGCAGTTCCCCGGGACTGGGACTTGTAGGAGAGCAGTACTTC.

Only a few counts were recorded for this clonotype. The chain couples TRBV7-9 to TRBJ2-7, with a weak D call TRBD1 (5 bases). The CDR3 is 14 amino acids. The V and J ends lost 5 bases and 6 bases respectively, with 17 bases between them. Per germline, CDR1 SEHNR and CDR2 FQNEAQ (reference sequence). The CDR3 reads CASSRNQQVSEQYF. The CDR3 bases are TGTGCCAGCAGCCGGAACCAACAGGTATCCGAGCAGTACTTC.

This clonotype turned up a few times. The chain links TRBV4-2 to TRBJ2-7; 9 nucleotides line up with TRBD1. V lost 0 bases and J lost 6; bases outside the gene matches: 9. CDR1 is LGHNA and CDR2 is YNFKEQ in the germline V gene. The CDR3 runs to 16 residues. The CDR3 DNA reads TGTGCCAGCAGCCAAGAGATGGGACAGGGTTCGTCCGAGCAGTACTTC. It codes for CASSQEMGQGSSEQYF.

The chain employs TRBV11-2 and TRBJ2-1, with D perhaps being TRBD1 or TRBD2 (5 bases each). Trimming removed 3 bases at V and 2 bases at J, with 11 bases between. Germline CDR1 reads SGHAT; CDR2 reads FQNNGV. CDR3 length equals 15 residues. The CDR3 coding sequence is TGTGCCAGCAGCTTCCGGGACCTAACCTACAATGAGCAGTTCTTC. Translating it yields CASSFRDLTYNEQFF.

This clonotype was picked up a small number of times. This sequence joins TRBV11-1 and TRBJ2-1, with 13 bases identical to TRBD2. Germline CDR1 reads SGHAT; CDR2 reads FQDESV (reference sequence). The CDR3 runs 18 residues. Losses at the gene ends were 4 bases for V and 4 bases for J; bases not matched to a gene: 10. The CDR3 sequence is CASSSRTSGGDTYNEQFF. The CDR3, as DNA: TGTGCCAGCAGCTCCCGGACTAGCGGGGGAGACACTTACAATGAGCAGTTCTTC.

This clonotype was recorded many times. The CDR3 reads CASSLPPGPQENIQYF. The CDR3 DNA reads TGCGCCAGCAGCCTTCCACCGGGGCCGCAGGAAAACATTCAGTACTTC. This chain connects TRBV5-1 to TRBJ2-4; either TRBD1 or TRBD2 may supply D (5 bases each). Trimming took off 4 bases at V and 5 bases at J, with 19 bases between the two ends. This CDR3 has 16 residues. In germline, CDR1 is SGHRS, CDR2 YFSETQ.

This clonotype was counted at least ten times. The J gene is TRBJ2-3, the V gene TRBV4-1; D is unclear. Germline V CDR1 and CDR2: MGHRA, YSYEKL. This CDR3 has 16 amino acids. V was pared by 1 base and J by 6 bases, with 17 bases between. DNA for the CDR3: TGCGCCAGCAGCCAAGTGGACCTAGTGACTCTCGATACGCAGTATTTT. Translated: CASSQVDLVTLDTQYF.

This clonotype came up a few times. CDR3 nucleotide sequence: TGTGCCAGCAGCCACCGGGACACCGAGTACTTC. It encodes CASSHRDTEYF. J is TRBJ2-5 and V is TRBV5-6, with D perhaps matching TRBD1 (6 bases). Germline V gene sequence: CDR1 SGHDT, CDR2 YYEEEE. This CDR3 contains 11 residues. V was trimmed by 4 bases and J by 12 bases, leaving 13 bases between them.

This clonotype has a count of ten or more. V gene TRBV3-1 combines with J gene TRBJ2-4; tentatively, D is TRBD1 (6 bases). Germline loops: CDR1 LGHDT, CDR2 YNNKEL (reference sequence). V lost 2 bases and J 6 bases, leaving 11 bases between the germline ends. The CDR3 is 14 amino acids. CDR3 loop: CASSQSLGGNIQYF. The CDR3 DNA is TGTGCCAGCAGCCAATCTCTAGGGGGAAACATTCAGTACTTC.

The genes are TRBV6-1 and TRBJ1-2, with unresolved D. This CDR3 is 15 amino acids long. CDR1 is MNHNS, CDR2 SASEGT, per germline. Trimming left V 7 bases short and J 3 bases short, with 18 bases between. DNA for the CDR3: TGTGCCAGCATCATGGCCCTAACCAGCGACTATGGCTACACCTTC. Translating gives CASIMALTSDYGYTF.

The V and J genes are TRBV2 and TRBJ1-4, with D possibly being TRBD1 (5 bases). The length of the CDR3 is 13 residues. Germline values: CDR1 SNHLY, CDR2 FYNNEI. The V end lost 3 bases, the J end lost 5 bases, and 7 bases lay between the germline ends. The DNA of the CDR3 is TGTGCCAGCAGTGACAGGGAGAATGAAAAACTGTTTTTT. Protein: CASSDRENEKLFF.

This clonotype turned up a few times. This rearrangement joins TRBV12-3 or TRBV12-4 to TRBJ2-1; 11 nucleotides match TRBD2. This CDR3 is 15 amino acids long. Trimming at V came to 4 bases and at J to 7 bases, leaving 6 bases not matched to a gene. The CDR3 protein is CASSSSSGGMNEQFF. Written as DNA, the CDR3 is TGTGCCAGCAGTTCCTCTAGCGGGGGGATGAATGAGCAGTTCTTC.

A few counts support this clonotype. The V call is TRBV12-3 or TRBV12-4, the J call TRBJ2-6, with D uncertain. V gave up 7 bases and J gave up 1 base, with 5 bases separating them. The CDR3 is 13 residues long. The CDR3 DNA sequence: TGTGCCAGCATCAAATCTGGGGCCAACGTCCTGACTTTC. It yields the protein CASIKSGANVLTF.

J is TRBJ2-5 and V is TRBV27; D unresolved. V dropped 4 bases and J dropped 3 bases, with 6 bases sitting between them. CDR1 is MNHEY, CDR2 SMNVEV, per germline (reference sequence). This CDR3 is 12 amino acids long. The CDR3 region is CASSSHKETQYF. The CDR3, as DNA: TGTGCCAGCAGTTCCCATAAAGAGACCCAGTACTTC.

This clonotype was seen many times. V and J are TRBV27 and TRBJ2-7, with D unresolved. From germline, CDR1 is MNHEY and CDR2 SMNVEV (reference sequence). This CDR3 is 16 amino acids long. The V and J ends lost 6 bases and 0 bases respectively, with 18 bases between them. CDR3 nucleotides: TGTGCCAGCAGGCCCCGGAATACCCTGAGCTCCTACGAGCAGTACTTC. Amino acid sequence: CASRPRNTLSSYEQYF.

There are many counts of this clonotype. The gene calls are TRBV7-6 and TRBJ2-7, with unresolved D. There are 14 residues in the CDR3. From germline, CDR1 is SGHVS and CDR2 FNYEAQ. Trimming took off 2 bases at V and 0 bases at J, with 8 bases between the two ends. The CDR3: CASSLIAASYEQYF. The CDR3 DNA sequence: TGTGCCAGCAGCTTAATCGCGGCCTCCTACGAGCAGTACTTC.

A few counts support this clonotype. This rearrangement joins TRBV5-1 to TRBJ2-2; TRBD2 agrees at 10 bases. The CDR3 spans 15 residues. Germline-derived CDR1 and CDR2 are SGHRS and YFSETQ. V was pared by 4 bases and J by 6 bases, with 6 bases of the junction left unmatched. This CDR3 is CASSPLAGSAGELFF. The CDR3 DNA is TGCGCCAGCAGCCCACTAGCGGGGAGTGCCGGGGAGCTGTTTTTT.

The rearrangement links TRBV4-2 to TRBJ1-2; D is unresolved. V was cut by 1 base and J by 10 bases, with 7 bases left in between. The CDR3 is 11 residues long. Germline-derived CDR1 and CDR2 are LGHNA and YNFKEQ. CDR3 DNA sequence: TGTGCCAGCAGCCAAGCGTTCCACTACACCTTC. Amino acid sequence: CASSQAFHYTF.